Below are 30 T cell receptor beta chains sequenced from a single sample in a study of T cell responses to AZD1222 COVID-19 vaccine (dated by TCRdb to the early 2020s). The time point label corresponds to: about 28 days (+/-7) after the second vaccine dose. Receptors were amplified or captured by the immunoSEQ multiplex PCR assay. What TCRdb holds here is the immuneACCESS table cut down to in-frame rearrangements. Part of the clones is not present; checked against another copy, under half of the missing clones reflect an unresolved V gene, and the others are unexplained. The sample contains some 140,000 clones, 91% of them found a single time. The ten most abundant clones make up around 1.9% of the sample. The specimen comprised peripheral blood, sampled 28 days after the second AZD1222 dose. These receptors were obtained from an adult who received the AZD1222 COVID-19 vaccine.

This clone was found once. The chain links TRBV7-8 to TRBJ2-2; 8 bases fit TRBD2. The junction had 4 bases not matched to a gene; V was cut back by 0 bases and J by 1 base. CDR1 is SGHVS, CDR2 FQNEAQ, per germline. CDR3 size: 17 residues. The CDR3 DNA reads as TGTGCCAGCAGCTTAGCGTATCTAGCGGGGAACACCGGGGAGCTGTTTTTT. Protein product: CASSLAYLAGNTGELFF.

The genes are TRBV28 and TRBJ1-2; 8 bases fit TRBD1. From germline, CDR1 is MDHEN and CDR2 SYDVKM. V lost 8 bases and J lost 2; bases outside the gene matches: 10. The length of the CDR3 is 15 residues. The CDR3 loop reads CASQQGAPENYGYTF. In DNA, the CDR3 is TGTGCCAGCCAGCAGGGGGCGCCGGAAAACTATGGCTACACCTTC.

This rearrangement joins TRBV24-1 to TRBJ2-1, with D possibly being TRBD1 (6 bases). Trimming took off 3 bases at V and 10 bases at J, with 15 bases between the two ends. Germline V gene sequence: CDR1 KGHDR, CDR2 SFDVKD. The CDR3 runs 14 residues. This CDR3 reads CATSDPLDRSEQFF. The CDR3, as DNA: TGTGCCACCAGTGATCCCCTCGACAGGTCAGAGCAGTTCTTC.

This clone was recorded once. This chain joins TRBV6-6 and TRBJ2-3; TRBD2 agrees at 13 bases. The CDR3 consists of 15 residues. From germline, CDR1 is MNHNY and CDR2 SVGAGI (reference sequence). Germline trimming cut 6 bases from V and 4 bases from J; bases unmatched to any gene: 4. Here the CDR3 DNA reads TGTGCCAGCAGACGGACTAGCGGGAGTGCAGATACGCAGTATTTT. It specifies CASRRTSGSADTQYF.

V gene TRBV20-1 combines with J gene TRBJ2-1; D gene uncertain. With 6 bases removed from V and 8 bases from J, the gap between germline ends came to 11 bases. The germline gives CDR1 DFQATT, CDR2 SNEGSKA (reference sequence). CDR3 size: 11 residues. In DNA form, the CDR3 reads TGCAGTGCACCGGATCGGGATGAGCAGTTCTTC. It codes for CSAPDRDEQFF.

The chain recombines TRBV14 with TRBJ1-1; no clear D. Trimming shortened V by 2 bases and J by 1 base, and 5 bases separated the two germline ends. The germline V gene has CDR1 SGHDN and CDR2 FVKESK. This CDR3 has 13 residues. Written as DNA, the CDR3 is TGTGCCAGCAGCCAATTTGCGAACACTGAAGCTTTCTTT. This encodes CASSQFANTEAFF.

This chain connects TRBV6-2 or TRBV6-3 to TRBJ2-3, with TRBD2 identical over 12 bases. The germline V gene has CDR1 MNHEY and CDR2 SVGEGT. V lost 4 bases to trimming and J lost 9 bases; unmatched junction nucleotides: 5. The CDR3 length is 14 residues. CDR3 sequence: CASSLALAGGTQYF. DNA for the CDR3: TGTGCCAGCAGTTTGGCCCTAGCGGGGGGGACGCAGTATTTT.

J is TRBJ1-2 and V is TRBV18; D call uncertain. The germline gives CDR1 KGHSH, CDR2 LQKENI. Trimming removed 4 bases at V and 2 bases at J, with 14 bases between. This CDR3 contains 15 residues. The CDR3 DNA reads TGTGCCAGCTCACAACCCGGAGAGGCGAACTATGGCTACACCTTC. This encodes CASSQPGEANYGYTF.

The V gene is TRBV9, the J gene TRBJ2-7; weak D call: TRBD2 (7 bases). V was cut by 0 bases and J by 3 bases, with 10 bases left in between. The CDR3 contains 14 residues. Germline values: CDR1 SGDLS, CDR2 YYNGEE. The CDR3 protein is CASSVGEGGYEQYF. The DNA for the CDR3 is TGTGCCAGCAGCGTAGGGGAGGGGGGCTACGAGCAGTACTTC. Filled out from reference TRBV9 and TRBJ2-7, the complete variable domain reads DSGVTQTPKHLITATGQRVTLRCSPRSGDLSVYWYQQSLDQGLQFLIQYYNGEERAKGNILERFSAQQFPDLHSELNLSSLELGDSALYFCASSVGEGGYEQYFGPGTRLTVT.

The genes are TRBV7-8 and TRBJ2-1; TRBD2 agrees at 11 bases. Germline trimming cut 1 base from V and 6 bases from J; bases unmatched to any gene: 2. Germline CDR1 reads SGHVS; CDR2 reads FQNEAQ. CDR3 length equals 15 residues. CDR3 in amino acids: CASSLVAGGINEQFF. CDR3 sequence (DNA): TGTGCCAGCAGCTTAGTAGCGGGAGGGATCAATGAGCAGTTCTTC.

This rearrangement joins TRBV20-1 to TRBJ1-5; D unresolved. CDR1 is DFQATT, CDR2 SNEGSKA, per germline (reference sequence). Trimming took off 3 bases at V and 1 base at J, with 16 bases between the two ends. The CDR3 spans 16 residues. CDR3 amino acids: CSASRRGYGSNQPQHF. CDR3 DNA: TGCAGTGCTAGTCGGCGAGGGTATGGGAGCAATCAGCCCCAGCATTTT.

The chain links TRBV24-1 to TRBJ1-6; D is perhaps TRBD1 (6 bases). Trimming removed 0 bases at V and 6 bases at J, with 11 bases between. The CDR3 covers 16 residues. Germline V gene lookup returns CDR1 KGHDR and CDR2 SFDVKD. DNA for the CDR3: TGTGCCACCAGTGATTTGAGACAGGCAAGTAATTCACCCCTCCACTTT. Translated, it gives CATSDLRQASNSPLHF.

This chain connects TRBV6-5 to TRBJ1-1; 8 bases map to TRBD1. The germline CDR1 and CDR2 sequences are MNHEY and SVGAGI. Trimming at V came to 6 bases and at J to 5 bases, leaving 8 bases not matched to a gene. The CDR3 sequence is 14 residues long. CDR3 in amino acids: CASSPNRGWTEAFF. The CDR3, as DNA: TGTGCCAGCAGCCCAAACAGGGGGTGGACTGAAGCTTTCTTT.

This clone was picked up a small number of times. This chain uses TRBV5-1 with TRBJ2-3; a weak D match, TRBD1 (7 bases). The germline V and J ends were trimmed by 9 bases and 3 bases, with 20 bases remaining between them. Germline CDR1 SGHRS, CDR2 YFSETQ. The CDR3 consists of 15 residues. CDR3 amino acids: CATHKTGEVTDTQYF. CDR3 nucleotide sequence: TGCGCCACCCATAAAACAGGGGAGGTAACAGATACGCAGTATTTT. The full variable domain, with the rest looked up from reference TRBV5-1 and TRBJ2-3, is KAGVTQTPRYLIKTRGQQVTLSCSPISGHRSVSWYQQTPGQGLQFLFEYFSETQRNKGNFPGRFSGRQFSNSRSEMNVSTLELGDSALYLCATHKTGEVTDTQYFGPGTRLTVL.

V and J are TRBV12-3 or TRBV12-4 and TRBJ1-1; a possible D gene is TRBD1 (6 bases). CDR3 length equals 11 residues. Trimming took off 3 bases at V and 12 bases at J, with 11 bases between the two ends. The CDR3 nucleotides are TGTGCCAGCAGTTTCGCAGGGGACACTTTCTTT. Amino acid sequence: CASSFAGDTFF.

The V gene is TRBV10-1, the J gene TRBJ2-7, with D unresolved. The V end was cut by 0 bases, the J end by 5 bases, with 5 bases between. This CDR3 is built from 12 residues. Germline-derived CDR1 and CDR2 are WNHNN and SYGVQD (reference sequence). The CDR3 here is CASSESIDEQYV. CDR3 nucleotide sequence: TGCGCCAGCAGTGAGTCTATTGACGAGCAGTACGTC.

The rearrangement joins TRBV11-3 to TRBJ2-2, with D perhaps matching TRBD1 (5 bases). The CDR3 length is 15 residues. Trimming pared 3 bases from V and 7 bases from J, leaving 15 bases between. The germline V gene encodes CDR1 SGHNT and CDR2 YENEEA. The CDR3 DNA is TGTGCCAGCAGCTTTACAGGATGGGGCGGCGGGGAGCTGTTTTTT. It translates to CASSFTGWGGGELFF. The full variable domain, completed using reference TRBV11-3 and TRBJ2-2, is EAGVVQSPRYKIIEKKQPVAFWCNPISGHNTLYWYLQNLGQGPELLIRYENEEAVDDSQLPKDRFSAERLKGVDSTLKIQPAELGDSAVYLCASSFTGWGGGELFFGEGSRLTVL.

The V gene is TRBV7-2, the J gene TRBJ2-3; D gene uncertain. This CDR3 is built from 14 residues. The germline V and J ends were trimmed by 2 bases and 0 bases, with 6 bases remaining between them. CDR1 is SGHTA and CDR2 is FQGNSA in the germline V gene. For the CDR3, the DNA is TGTGCCAGCAGCTTAATACCCAGCACAGATACGCAGTATTTT. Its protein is CASSLIPSTDTQYF.

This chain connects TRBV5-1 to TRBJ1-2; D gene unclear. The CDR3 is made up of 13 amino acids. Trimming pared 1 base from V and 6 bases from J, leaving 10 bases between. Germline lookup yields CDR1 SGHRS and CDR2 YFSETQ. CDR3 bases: TGCGCCAGCAGCTTGCAGCTAATTGATGGCTACACCTTC. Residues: CASSLQLIDGYTF.

The CDR3 is CATSTDRGKRETQYF. Here the CDR3 DNA reads TGTGCCACCAGCACCGACAGGGGGAAGCGAGAGACCCAGTACTTC. V and J are TRBV15 and TRBJ2-5; 9 bases align to TRBD1. V shed 4 bases, J shed 4 bases, and the junction held 7 bases outside the gene matches. CDR3 length equals 15 residues. Per germline, CDR1 LNHNV and CDR2 YYDKDF (reference sequence).

The CDR3 loop reads CASSWGDNLEEKLFF. The DNA of the CDR3 is TGTGCCAGCAGCTGGGGTGATAACCTGGAGGAAAAACTGTTTTTT. The chain couples TRBV7-9 to TRBJ1-4; D unclear. The CDR3 is 15 amino acids. CDR1 SEHNR and CDR2 FQNEAQ come from the germline V gene (reference sequence). V lost 4 bases and J lost 8, with 17 bases in between.

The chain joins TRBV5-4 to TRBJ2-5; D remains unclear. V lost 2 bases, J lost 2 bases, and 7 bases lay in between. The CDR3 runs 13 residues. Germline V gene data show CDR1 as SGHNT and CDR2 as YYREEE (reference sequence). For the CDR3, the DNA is TGTGCCAGCAGCTTAAACTCGCAAGAGACCCAGTACTTC. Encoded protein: CASSLNSQETQYF.

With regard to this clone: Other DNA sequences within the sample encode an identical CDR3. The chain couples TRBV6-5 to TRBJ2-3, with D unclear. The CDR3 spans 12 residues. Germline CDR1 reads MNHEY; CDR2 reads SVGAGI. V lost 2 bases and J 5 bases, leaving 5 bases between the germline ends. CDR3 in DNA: TGTGCCAGCAGTTACGATGGAGATACGCAGTATTTT. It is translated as CASSYDGDTQYF.

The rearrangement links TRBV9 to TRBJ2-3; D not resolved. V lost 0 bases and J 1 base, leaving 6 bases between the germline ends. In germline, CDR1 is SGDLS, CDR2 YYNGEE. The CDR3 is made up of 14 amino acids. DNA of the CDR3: TGTGCCAGCAGCGTAGAGTGGGGCACAGATACGCAGTATTTT. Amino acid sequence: CASSVEWGTDTQYF.

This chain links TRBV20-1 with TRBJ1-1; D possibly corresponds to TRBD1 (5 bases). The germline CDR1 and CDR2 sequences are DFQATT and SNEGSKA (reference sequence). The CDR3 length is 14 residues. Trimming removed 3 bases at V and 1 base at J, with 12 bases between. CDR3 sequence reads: CSASSLRGNTEAFF. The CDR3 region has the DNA TGCAGTGCTAGTAGCCTAAGGGGGAACACTGAAGCTTTCTTT.

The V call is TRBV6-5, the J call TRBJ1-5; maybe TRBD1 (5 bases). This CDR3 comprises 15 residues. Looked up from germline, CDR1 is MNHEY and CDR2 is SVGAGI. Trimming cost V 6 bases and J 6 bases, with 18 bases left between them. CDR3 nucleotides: TGTGCCAGCAGCTCCATAAGGGGAGGAGGTCAGCCCCAGCATTTT. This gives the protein CASSSIRGGGQPQHF.

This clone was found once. This CDR3 is CASSQDTGPRVSSGNTIYF. CDR3 coding DNA: TGCGCCAGCAGCCAAGATACAGGACCCCGGGTTAGTTCTGGAAACACCATATATTTT. This chain connects TRBV4-1 to TRBJ1-3, with a tentative D call TRBD1 (5 bases). This CDR3 spans 19 amino acids. V lost 0 bases, J lost 1 base, and 19 bases lay in between. Germline values: CDR1 MGHRA, CDR2 YSYEKL.

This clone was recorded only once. CDR3 sequence reads: CASSFSSGGAYEQYF. Written as DNA, the CDR3 is TGCGCCAGCAGCTTTTCTAGCGGGGGGGCGTACGAGCAGTACTTC. J is TRBJ2-7 and V is TRBV5-1, with TRBD2 identical over 12 bases. This CDR3 comprises 15 residues. Germline V gene sequence: CDR1 SGHRS, CDR2 YFSETQ. V trimming: 2 bases; J trimming: 4 bases; junction bases outside the gene matches: 4.

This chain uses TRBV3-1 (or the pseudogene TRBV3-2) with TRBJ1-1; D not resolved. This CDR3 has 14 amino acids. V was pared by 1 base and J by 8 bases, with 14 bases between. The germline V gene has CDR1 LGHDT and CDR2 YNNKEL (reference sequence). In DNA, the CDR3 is TGTGCCAGCAGCCAAGGAAGGCTGGGCCTAGAAGCTTTCTTT. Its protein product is CASSQGRLGLEAFF.

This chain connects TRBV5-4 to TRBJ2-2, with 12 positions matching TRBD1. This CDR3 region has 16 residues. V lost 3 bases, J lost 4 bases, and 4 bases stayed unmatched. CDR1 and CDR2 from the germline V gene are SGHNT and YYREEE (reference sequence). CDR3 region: CASSSGTGGLTGELFF. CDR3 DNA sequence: TGTGCCAGCAGCTCCGGGACAGGGGGCCTCACCGGGGAGCTGTTTTTT.